Listed below are T cell receptor beta chains from one sample, sequenced in a study of PD-L1 blockade in urothelial cancer. This table comes from immunoSEQ multiplex PCR, and its TCRdb copy is limited to in-frame clones, with some not included. This repertoire shows 50,000 to 55,000 clones, around 75% found once; its top ten account for roughly 4%. This material consisted of PBMCs, taken around atezolizumab (anti-PD-L1) treatment. The source of these receptors is a man in his 70s with urothelial cancer. The CDR3 runs from the conserved cysteine through the conserved F or W.

v_call: TRBV19
j_call: TRBJ2-1
cdr3_aa: CASSIRAGANNEQFF

v_call: TRBV4-2
j_call: TRBJ2-2
cdr3_aa: CASSQEGQLNTGELFF

v_call: TRBV5-6
j_call: TRBJ1-5
cdr3_aa: CASSLLGVDSNQPQHF

v_call: TRBV7-9
j_call: TRBJ1-2
cdr3_aa: CASSQTGGDGYTF

v_call: TRBV5-1
j_call: TRBJ1-3
cdr3_aa: CASSLAGAGNTIYF

v_call: TRBV27
j_call: TRBJ2-7
cdr3_aa: CASSLWDKPYEQYF

v_call: TRBV7-8
j_call: TRBJ1-5
cdr3_aa: CASSLYGNQPQHF

v_call: TRBV5-1
j_call: TRBJ2-5
cdr3_aa: CASSLGTVMRRETQYF

v_call: TRBV7-2
j_call: TRBJ1-2
cdr3_aa: CASSLSGGLGYTF

v_call: TRBV7-9
j_call: TRBJ1-1
cdr3_aa: CASSPRTSQSEAFF

v_call: TRBV20-1
j_call: TRBJ2-3
cdr3_aa: CSGGRTDTQYF

v_call: TRBV5-8
j_call: TRBJ2-7
cdr3_aa: CASSEGWGYEQYF

v_call: TRBV5-1
j_call: TRBJ2-3
cdr3_aa: CASSLDLRGGRADTQYF

v_call: TRBV4-2
j_call: TRBJ2-1
cdr3_aa: CASSQDEWTGYNEQFF

v_call: TRBV11-3
j_call: TRBJ2-5
cdr3_aa: CASSSIEAVAQETQYF

v_call: TRBV19
j_call: TRBJ2-7
cdr3_aa: CASSAQRHGDSGDEQYF

v_call: TRBV18
j_call: TRBJ2-2
cdr3_aa: CASSPRRSTGELFF

v_call: TRBV11-2
j_call: TRBJ1-1
cdr3_aa: CASSFRGPQGGVKAFF

v_call: TRBV4-2
j_call: TRBJ2-1
cdr3_aa: CASSQDPTSGGSGEQFF

v_call: TRBV7-9
j_call: TRBJ2-6
cdr3_aa: CASSLDGSSGANVLTF

v_call: TRBV6-5
j_call: TRBJ2-5
cdr3_aa: CASTKHRTGQETQYF

v_call: TRBV5-4
j_call: TRBJ1-4
cdr3_aa: CASSPTPGQGYEKLFF

v_call: TRBV4-2
j_call: TRBJ1-4
cdr3_aa: CASSQELRTNEKLFF

v_call: TRBV7-8
j_call: TRBJ1-4
cdr3_aa: CASSPDRIGEKLFF

v_call: TRBV7-6
j_call: TRBJ2-3
cdr3_aa: CASSLIHGTRSSTDTQYF

v_call: TRBV5-4
j_call: TRBJ2-5
cdr3_aa: CASSHKLVEETQYF

v_call: TRBV7-2
j_call: TRBJ2-2
cdr3_aa: CASRPGQGHEGELFF